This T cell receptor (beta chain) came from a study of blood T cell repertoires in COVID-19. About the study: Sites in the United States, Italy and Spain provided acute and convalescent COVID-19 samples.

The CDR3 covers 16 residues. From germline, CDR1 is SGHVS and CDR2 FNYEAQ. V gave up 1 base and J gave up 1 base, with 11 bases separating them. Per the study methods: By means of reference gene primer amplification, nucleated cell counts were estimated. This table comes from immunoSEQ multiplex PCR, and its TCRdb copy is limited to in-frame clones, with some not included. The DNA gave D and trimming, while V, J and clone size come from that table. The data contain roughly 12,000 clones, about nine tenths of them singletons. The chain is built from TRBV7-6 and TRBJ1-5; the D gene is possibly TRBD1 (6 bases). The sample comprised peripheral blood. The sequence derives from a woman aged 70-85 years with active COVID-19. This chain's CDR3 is CASSLEGGTSNQPQHF. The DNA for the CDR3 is TGTGCCAGCAGCTTAGAGGGGGGGACGAGCAATCAGCCCCAGCATTTT.